The rows below give T cell receptor beta chains drawn from one sample of a study of T cells after somatic rescue of genetic block. The protocol was immunoSEQ multiplex PCR, while the TCRdb copy is restricted to in-frame clones and leaves out a portion. The sample holds roughly 58,000 clones; 90% to 96% are singletons and the top ten take approximately 0.075%. Sequenced input: peripheral blood mononuclear cells (PBMCs). These receptor sequences come from a child less than two years old. CDR3s include the opening cysteine and the closing phenylalanine or tryptophan. D genes are given only for firm matches. Expanded clones get a size class; other rows say once, few or many, or leave the size out.

d_call: TRBD1; j_call: TRBJ2-3; cdr3_length: 14; clone_size: NA; v_call: TRBV11-2; cdr3_aa: CASSFGQGTDTQYF; cdr3_nt: TGTGCCAGCAGTTTTGGACAGGGCACAGATACGCAGTATTTT
d_call: TRBD1; j_call: TRBJ1-4; cdr3_length: 17; clone_size: once; v_call: TRBV4-2; cdr3_aa: CASSQDSDRVRDEKLFF; cdr3_nt: TGTGCCAGCAGCCAAGATTCGGACAGGGTGAGGGATGAAAAACTGTTTTTT
d_call: NA; j_call: TRBJ1-1; cdr3_length: 15; clone_size: once; v_call: TRBV6-5; cdr3_aa: CASSYSVGERTEAFF; cdr3_nt: TGTGCCAGCAGTTACTCGGTGGGGGAACGGACTGAAGCTTTCTTT
d_call: NA; j_call: TRBJ2-7; cdr3_length: 10; clone_size: NA; v_call: TRBV2; cdr3_aa: CASSIYEQYF; cdr3_nt: TGTGCCAGCAGTATCTACGAGCAGTACTTC
d_call: TRBD1; j_call: TRBJ2-1; cdr3_length: 17; clone_size: NA; v_call: TRBV18; cdr3_aa: CASSHRRTGGSYNEQFF; cdr3_nt: TGTGCCAGCTCACACCGGCGCACAGGGGGCTCCTACAATGAGCAGTTCTTC
d_call: TRBD1; j_call: TRBJ2-5; cdr3_length: 13; clone_size: NA; v_call: TRBV29-1; cdr3_aa: CSVERDRGQTQYF; cdr3_nt: TGCAGCGTTGAACGGGACAGGGGGCAGACCCAGTACTTC
d_call: NA; j_call: TRBJ2-1; cdr3_length: 16; clone_size: NA; v_call: TRBV4-2; cdr3_aa: CASSQEKASSYNEQFF; cdr3_nt: TGTGCCAGCAGCCAAGAAAAAGCTAGCTCCTACAATGAGCAGTTCTTC
d_call: TRBD1; j_call: TRBJ1-1; cdr3_length: 16; clone_size: NA; v_call: TRBV4-1; cdr3_aa: CASSQVPQPGTGNAFF; cdr3_nt: TGCGCCAGCAGCCAAGTGCCTCAACCCGGGACAGGGAACGCTTTCTTT
d_call: TRBD1; j_call: TRBJ2-7; cdr3_length: 14; clone_size: NA; v_call: TRBV2; cdr3_aa: CASSRQGSSHEQYF; cdr3_nt: TGTGCCAGCAGTAGACAGGGGTCATCCCACGAGCAGTACTTC
d_call: TRBD1; j_call: TRBJ2-1; cdr3_length: 16; clone_size: NA; v_call: TRBV7-9; cdr3_aa: CASSPHGQGWKNEQFF; cdr3_nt: TGTGCCAGCAGCCCGCACGGACAGGGATGGAAAAATGAGCAGTTCTTC
d_call: NA; j_call: TRBJ2-3; cdr3_length: 14; clone_size: NA; v_call: TRBV7-9; cdr3_aa: CASSLEPSTDTQYF; cdr3_nt: TGTGCCAGCAGCTTAGAACCTAGCACAGATACGCAGTATTTT
d_call: NA; j_call: TRBJ1-1; cdr3_length: 14; clone_size: NA; v_call: TRBV7-6; cdr3_aa: CASSFGGMNTEAFF; cdr3_nt: TGTGCCAGCAGCTTTGGGGGCATGAACACTGAAGCTTTCTTT
d_call: NA; j_call: TRBJ2-3; cdr3_length: 15; clone_size: NA; v_call: TRBV21-1; cdr3_aa: CASSKGGTSTDTQYF; cdr3_nt: TGTGCCAGCAGCAAAGGGGGGACTAGCACAGATACGCAGTATTTT
d_call: NA; j_call: TRBJ2-7; cdr3_length: 13; clone_size: NA; v_call: TRBV30; cdr3_aa: CAWSVSTWDEQYF; cdr3_nt: TGTGCCTGGAGTGTAAGTACCTGGGACGAGCAGTACTTC
d_call: NA; j_call: TRBJ2-3; cdr3_length: 16; clone_size: NA; v_call: TRBV6-5; cdr3_aa: CASSYRQLTGADTQYF; cdr3_nt: TGTGCCAGCAGTTACAGACAACTAACAGGCGCAGATACGCAGTATTTT
d_call: TRBD2; j_call: TRBJ2-4; cdr3_length: 17; clone_size: NA; v_call: TRBV2; cdr3_aa: CASSRDPLPGGQNIQYF; cdr3_nt: TGTGCCAGCAGTAGGGACCCCCTACCGGGAGGACAAAACATTCAGTACTTC
d_call: TRBD1; j_call: TRBJ2-5; cdr3_length: 12; clone_size: NA; v_call: TRBV30; cdr3_aa: CAWRTGGATQYF; cdr3_nt: TGTGCCTGGAGGACAGGGGGCGCGACCCAGTACTTC
d_call: NA; j_call: TRBJ2-5; cdr3_length: 15; clone_size: NA; v_call: TRBV4-1; cdr3_aa: CASSQDPGSQETQYF; cdr3_nt: TGCGCCAGCAGCCAAGATCCGGGGTCCCAAGAGACCCAGTACTTC
d_call: TRBD1; j_call: TRBJ1-2; cdr3_length: 11; clone_size: NA; v_call: TRBV29-1; cdr3_aa: CSGTGVDGYTF; cdr3_nt: TGCAGCGGCACAGGGGTGGATGGCTACACCTTC
d_call: TRBD1; j_call: TRBJ1-2; cdr3_length: 14; clone_size: NA; v_call: TRBV19; cdr3_aa: CASSTPGQGDGYTF; cdr3_nt: TGTGCCAGTAGTACTCCGGGACAGGGGGACGGCTACACCTTC
d_call: TRBD2; j_call: TRBJ2-7; cdr3_length: 16; clone_size: NA; v_call: TRBV5-1; cdr3_aa: CASSLVRGKRGGEQYF; cdr3_nt: TGCGCCAGCAGCTTGGTTCGGGGGAAGCGGGGAGGGGAGCAGTACTTC
d_call: TRBD2; j_call: TRBJ2-7; cdr3_length: 13; clone_size: once; v_call: TRBV27; cdr3_aa: CASSLASGRGQYF; cdr3_nt: TGTGCCAGCAGTTTGGCTAGCGGGAGGGGGCAGTACTTC
d_call: NA; j_call: TRBJ1-1; cdr3_length: 15; clone_size: NA; v_call: TRBV4-3; cdr3_aa: CASSQVTSMNTEAFF; cdr3_nt: TGCGCCAGCAGCCAAGTGACGTCCATGAACACTGAAGCTTTCTTT
d_call: NA; j_call: TRBJ1-5; cdr3_length: 13; clone_size: few; v_call: TRBV19; cdr3_aa: CASAGVWNQPQHF; cdr3_nt: TGTGCCAGCGCAGGGGTTTGGAATCAGCCCCAGCATTTT
d_call: TRBD2; j_call: TRBJ2-5; cdr3_length: 16; clone_size: NA; v_call: TRBV28; cdr3_aa: CASSLKGLAGGETQYF; cdr3_nt: TGTGCCAGCAGTTTAAAGGGACTAGCGGGAGGAGAGACCCAGTACTTC
d_call: NA; j_call: TRBJ2-7; cdr3_length: 13; clone_size: NA; v_call: TRBV12-2; cdr3_aa: CASRPDSSYEQYF; cdr3_nt: TGTGCAAGTCGTCCTGACAGCTCCTACGAGCAGTACTTC
d_call: NA; j_call: TRBJ2-2; cdr3_length: 13; clone_size: NA; v_call: TRBV6-6; cdr3_aa: CASVRGWTGELFF; cdr3_nt: TGTGCCAGCGTTCGAGGATGGACCGGGGAGCTGTTTTTT
d_call: NA; j_call: TRBJ2-1; cdr3_length: 17; clone_size: NA; v_call: TRBV9; cdr3_aa: CASSVAMAGKGYNEQFF; cdr3_nt: TGTGCCAGCAGCGTAGCTATGGCGGGGAAGGGTTACAATGAGCAGTTCTTC
d_call: NA; j_call: TRBJ2-7; cdr3_length: 12; clone_size: NA; v_call: TRBV5-1; cdr3_aa: CASSLGGYEQYF; cdr3_nt: TGCGCCAGCAGCTTGGGGGGCTACGAGCAGTACTTC